Presented here are 23 T cell receptor beta chains from one specimen sequenced in a study of shared clonotypes between healthy human individuals. CD45RO-negative CD8 cells positively selected for CCR7 made up the naive population, which excluded terminally differentiated effector memory CD45RA+ cells. Measured with immunoSEQ multiplex PCR; TCRdb has only the in-frame clones, and not every one. The top ten hold about 0.11% of the sample, which has around 620,000 clones, 85% to 95% seen once. Material: naive CD8+ T cells sorted from blood. The source is a woman aged 25 to 39 in good health.

V is TRBV28 and J is TRBJ2-2; 14 bases are a match to TRBD2. Germline values: CDR1 MDHEN, CDR2 SYDVKM. V shed 5 bases and J 0 bases; nucleotides not matched to a gene: 8. The CDR3 runs to 19 residues. The CDR3 DNA reads as TGTGCCAGCAGTCCCGCGACTAGCGGGAGGGGCGCGAACACCGGGGAGCTGTTTTTT. As protein: CASSPATSGRGANTGELFF.

The CDR3 region has the DNA TGTGCCAGCAGTTCCAGACCCACAGATTACACCGGTGGAAACACCATATATTTT. Protein product: CASSSRPTDYTGGNTIYF. This chain connects TRBV27 to TRBJ1-3; D is ambiguous. Trimming took 4 bases from V and 3 from J, leaving 22 bases between them. CDR3 length: 18 amino acids. Germline V gene lookup returns CDR1 MNHEY and CDR2 SMNVEV (reference sequence).

The chain recombines TRBV27 with TRBJ2-1, with TRBD2 matching 9 bases. The CDR3 extends over 14 amino acids. The V gene's germline CDR1 is MNHEY and CDR2 SMNVEV (reference sequence). V lost 7 bases and J lost 7; bases outside the gene matches: 8. This chain's CDR3 is CASTPAGGINEQFF. DNA of the CDR3: TGTGCCAGCACTCCAGCGGGAGGAATAAATGAGCAGTTCTTC.

Here the CDR3 reads CASTTGILSYNEQFF. In DNA form, the CDR3 reads TGTGCCAGTACGACAGGGATACTTTCCTACAATGAGCAGTTCTTC. The chain employs TRBV19 and TRBJ2-1; 7 nucleotides align to TRBD1. The germline V gene encodes CDR1 LNHDA and CDR2 SQIVND (reference sequence). The CDR3 has 15 amino acids. V was clipped by 7 bases and J by 1 base; unmatched bases: 7.

The V call is TRBV14, the J call TRBJ2-7, with 11 positions matching TRBD2. The CDR3 is made up of 15 amino acids. The trim removed 6 bases at V and 7 bases at J, leaving 11 bases unmatched. Germline CDR1 is SGHDN and CDR2 is FVKESK. The CDR3 sequence is CASSFNSGRAQEQYF. CDR3 bases: TGTGCCAGCAGTTTTAATAGCGGGAGGGCCCAAGAGCAGTACTTC.

V usage is TRBV6-1 and J usage is TRBJ2-7; perhaps TRBD1 as D (8 bases). The CDR3 length is 17 residues. Germline values: CDR1 MNHNS, CDR2 SASEGT. V lost 3 bases and J lost 3, with 21 bases in between. CDR3 residues: CASSEPPGGQGVYEQYF. In DNA, the CDR3 is TGTGCCAGCAGTGAGCCACCGGGAGGACAGGGTGTCTACGAGCAGTACTTC.

As for this clone: Other DNA sequences of this sample code for an identical CDR3. V gene TRBV19 combines with J gene TRBJ2-7, with 8 bases aligning to TRBD2. The V and J ends lost 3 bases and 4 bases, in that order; junction bases with no gene match: 5. Germline CDR1 LNHDA, CDR2 SQIVND (reference sequence). The CDR3 consists of 14 residues. This CDR3 reads CASSMSGSSYEQYF. The DNA of the CDR3 is TGTGCCAGTAGTATGAGCGGGAGTTCTTACGAGCAGTACTTC.

Points on this clone: Within the sample, other DNA sequences also encode this same CDR3. The V call is TRBV27, the J call TRBJ2-7; TRBD1 might be the D (6 bases). This CDR3 comprises 13 residues. V was trimmed by 2 bases and J by 4 bases, leaving 9 bases between them. CDR1 and CDR2 (germline): MNHEY, SMNVEV (reference sequence). The CDR3 DNA follows: TGTGCCAGCAGTTTACGGCAGGGGTACGAGCAGTACTTC. Translation: CASSLRQGYEQYF.

Comments on this clone: The sample carries other DNA sequences with the same CDR3. The gene calls are TRBV27 and TRBJ1-5; a weak D match, TRBD1 (5 bases). The CDR3 sequence is 14 residues long. V lost 6 bases to trimming and J lost 2 bases, with 11 bases between them. Germline CDR1 is MNHEY and CDR2 is SMNVEV (reference sequence). The CDR3 is CASRTGGGNQPQHF. The CDR3 DNA follows: TGTGCCAGCAGGACCGGGGGTGGCAATCAGCCCCAGCATTTT.

With respect to this clone: Other DNA sequences in the same sample also yield this CDR3. The V and J genes are TRBV6-6 and TRBJ1-1, with D possibly TRBD1 on 5 matching bases. Looked up from germline, CDR1 is MNHNY and CDR2 is SVGAGI (reference sequence). This CDR3 region has 14 residues. The ends were cut back, 0 bases at V and 2 bases at J, with 7 bases in the middle. This CDR3 is CASSYSGGNTEAFF. CDR3 in DNA: TGTGCCAGCAGTTACTCCGGGGGAAACACTGAAGCTTTCTTT.

The chain combines TRBV2 with TRBJ1-5, with D possibly being TRBD1 (6 bases). V dropped 7 bases and J dropped 0 bases, with 10 bases sitting between them. The CDR3 is 14 residues long. The V gene's germline CDR1 is SNHLY and CDR2 FYNNEI. In DNA form, the CDR3 reads TGTGCCAGCAAGGGGGAGTATAGCAATCAGCCCCAGCATTTT. This codes for CASKGEYSNQPQHF. Full variable domain (rest looked up from reference TRBV2 and TRBJ1-5): EPEVTQTPSHQVTQMGQEVILRCVPISNHLYFYWYRQILGQKVEFLVSFYNNEISEKSEIFDDQFSVERPDGSNFTLKIRSTKLEDSAMYFCASKGEYSNQPQHFGDGTRLSIL.

The chain carries TRBV15 and TRBJ2-1; 11 bases map to TRBD2. The junction had 7 bases not matched to a gene; V was cut back by 2 bases and J by 7 bases. The CDR3 sequence is 16 residues long. Germline loops: CDR1 LNHNV, CDR2 YYDKDF (reference sequence). The CDR3 protein is CATSRHSGREGNEQFF. DNA of the CDR3: TGTGCCACCAGCAGACATAGCGGGAGGGAAGGGAATGAGCAGTTCTTC.

The rearrangement uses TRBV27 and TRBJ2-2, with 9 positions matching TRBD2. CDR1 MNHEY and CDR2 SMNVEV come from the germline V gene (reference sequence). This CDR3 region has 16 residues. J lost 5 bases, V lost 5 bases, and 9 bases had no gene match. The CDR3 protein is CASSPIAGVETGELFF. CDR3 coding DNA: TGTGCCAGCAGTCCCATAGCGGGAGTCGAAACCGGGGAGCTGTTTTTT.

About this clone: The junction departs from germline at one end; a sequencing error may be responsible. The chain uses TRBV4-1 and TRBJ1-1; a possible D gene is TRBD1 (5 bases). Germline V lookup: CDR1 MGHRA, CDR2 YSYEKL. The CDR3 has 14 amino acids. CDR3 nucleotide sequence: TGCGCCAGCAGCCAAGATAATAGTCGGGACGTGCGAGTCTTT. Its translation is CASSQDNSRDVRVF.

The chain has TRBV27 and TRBJ2-3, with 11 bases fitting TRBD2. V was pared by 6 bases and J by 2 bases, with 4 bases of the junction left unmatched. Germline-derived CDR1 and CDR2 are MNHEY and SMNVEV (reference sequence). The CDR3 totals 15 residues. For the CDR3, the DNA is TGTGCCAGCAGCCCGACTAGCGGGGACACAGATACGCAGTATTTT. Encoded protein: CASSPTSGDTDTQYF.

This chain links TRBV6-4 with TRBJ1-1, with 7 bases lining up with TRBD1. The CDR3 consists of 15 residues. Germline V gene data show CDR1 as MRHNA and CDR2 as SNTAGT. V lost 6 bases and J lost 0; bases outside the gene matches: 7. This chain's CDR3 is CASRNRGQLNTEAFF. CDR3 nucleotide sequence: TGTGCCAGCAGGAACCGGGGACAGCTGAACACTGAAGCTTTCTTT.

V and J are TRBV2 and TRBJ2-7; weak D call: TRBD2 (5 bases). The germline CDR1 and CDR2 sequences are SNHLY and FYNNEI. The CDR3 is 14 amino acids. Trimming left V 6 bases short and J 2 bases short, with 14 bases between. CDR3 sequence reads: CASRGRTGAYEQYF. The DNA for the CDR3 is TGTGCCAGCAGGGGTCGGACTGGCGCCTACGAGCAGTACTTC. The full variable domain, completed using reference TRBV2 and TRBJ2-7, is EPEVTQTPSHQVTQMGQEVILRCVPISNHLYFYWYRQILGQKVEFLVSFYNNEISEKSEIFDDQFSVERPDGSNFTLKIRSTKLEDSAMYFCASRGRTGAYEQYFGPGTRLTVT.

This chain uses TRBV4-1 with TRBJ2-7; a possible D gene is TRBD1 (5 bases). The germline V gene encodes CDR1 MGHRA and CDR2 YSYEKL. V was cut by 0 bases and J by 0 bases, with 9 bases left in between. The CDR3 totals 15 residues. This CDR3 reads CASSQERQSSYEQYF. The CDR3 DNA is TGCGCCAGCAGCCAAGAAAGACAGAGCTCCTACGAGCAGTACTTC.

V is TRBV9 and J is TRBJ2-1; 9 bases align to TRBD2. The CDR3 is 16 amino acids. Germline V gene sequence: CDR1 SGDLS, CDR2 YYNGEE. The V gene end was trimmed by 3 bases and the J gene end by 5 bases; junction bases not matched to a gene: 9. In nucleotides, the CDR3 is TGTGCCAGCAGCGACATTCTAGCGGGAAGAGACAATGAGCAGTTCTTC. This codes for CASSDILAGRDNEQFF.

The CDR3 DNA reads as TGCGCCAGCAGCCAAGTTGCGGGGGCTTACGAGCAGTACTTC. Its translation: CASSQVAGAYEQYF. This chain connects TRBV4-1 to TRBJ2-7; maybe TRBD2 (7 bases). The CDR3 is 14 residues long. From germline, CDR1 is MGHRA and CDR2 YSYEKL. The ends were cut back, 1 base at V and 4 bases at J, with 11 bases in the middle.

The genes are TRBV28 and TRBJ2-1, with 16 bases that match TRBD2. The V segment lost 4 bases and the J segment 3 bases; nucleotides outside the gene matches: 3. Germline assignment: CDR1 MDHEN and CDR2 SYDVKM. The CDR3 extends over 17 amino acids. CDR3 sequence (DNA): TGTGCCAGCAGTTCCGGGACTAGCGGGAGGGTCTACAATGAGCAGTTCTTC. Amino acid sequence: CASSSGTSGRVYNEQFF.

The genes are TRBV7-9 and TRBJ2-7, with 7 bases identical to TRBD1. This CDR3 region has 12 residues. V was pared by 4 bases and J by 9 bases, with 6 bases of the junction left unmatched. The germline CDR1 and CDR2 sequences are SEHNR and FQNEAQ (reference sequence). CDR3 sequence: CASSSDREWQYF. CDR3 DNA sequence: TGTGCCAGCAGCTCCGACAGGGAGTGGCAGTACTTC.

The chain combines TRBV29-1 with TRBJ2-2; D not certain. Trimming removed 8 bases from V and 4 bases from J, with 20 bases in between. The CDR3 sequence is 15 residues long. In germline, CDR1 is SQVTM, CDR2 ANQGSEA. DNA of the CDR3: TGCAGCTGTTACACGGACGGTGTTTTCACCGGGGAGCTGTTTTTT. It codes for CSCYTDGVFTGELFF.